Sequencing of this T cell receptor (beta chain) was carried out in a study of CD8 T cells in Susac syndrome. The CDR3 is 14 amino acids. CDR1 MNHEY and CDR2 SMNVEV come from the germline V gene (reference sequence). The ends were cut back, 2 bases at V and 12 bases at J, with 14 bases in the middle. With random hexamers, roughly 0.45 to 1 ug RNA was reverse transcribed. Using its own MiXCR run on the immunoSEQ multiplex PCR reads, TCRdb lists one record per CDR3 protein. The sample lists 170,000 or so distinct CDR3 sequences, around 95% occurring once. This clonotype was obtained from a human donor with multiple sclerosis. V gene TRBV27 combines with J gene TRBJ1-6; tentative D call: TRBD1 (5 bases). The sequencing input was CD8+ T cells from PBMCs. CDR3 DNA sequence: TGTGCCAGCAGTTTAGGGGACCGCGGGTTACCCCTCCACTTT. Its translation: CASSLGDRGLPLHF.